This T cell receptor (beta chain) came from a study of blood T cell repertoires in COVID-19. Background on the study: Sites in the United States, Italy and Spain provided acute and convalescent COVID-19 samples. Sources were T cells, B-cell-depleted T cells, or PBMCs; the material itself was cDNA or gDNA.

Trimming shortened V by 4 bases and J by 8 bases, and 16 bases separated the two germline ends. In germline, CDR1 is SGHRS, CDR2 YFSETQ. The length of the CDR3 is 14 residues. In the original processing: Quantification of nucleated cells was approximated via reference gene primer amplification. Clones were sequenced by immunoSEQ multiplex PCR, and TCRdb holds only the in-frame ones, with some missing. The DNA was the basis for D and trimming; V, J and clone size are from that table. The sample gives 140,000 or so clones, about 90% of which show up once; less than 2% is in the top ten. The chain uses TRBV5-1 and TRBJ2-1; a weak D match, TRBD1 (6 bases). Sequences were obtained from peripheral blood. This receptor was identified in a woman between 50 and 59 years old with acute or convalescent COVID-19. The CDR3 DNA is TGCGCCAGCAGCCCATCCGGGACAAGACATGAGCAGTTCTTC. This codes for CASSPSGTRHEQFF.